This T cell receptor beta chain was recovered during a study of radiation and T cells in renal cell carcinoma. Across the whole study: Nephrectomy followed 15 Gy stereotactic body radiation by 4 weeks.

Study results and caveats: Without pretreatment biopsies, baseline tumor clonotype presence was undetermined. From baseline, blood top tumor clonotypes peaked at 2 weeks post-radiation.

The time point was: baseline pretreatment blood. Indicated treatment: 15 Gy SBRT to primary tumor, nephrectomy 4 weeks later. Measured with immunoSEQ multiplex PCR; TCRdb has only the in-frame clones, and not every one. The sample has approximately 140,000 clones, roughly 90% seen once. The CDR3 is made up of 14 amino acids. In germline, CDR1 is MGHRA, CDR2 YSYEKL. Between the trimmed V and J ends, which lost 1 base and 1 base, there was a span of 7 bases. In this sample, this clone turned up a few times. Antigen specificity is unknown. The chain links TRBV4-1 to TRBJ1-1; D is ambiguous. The clonotype originates from a woman between 65 and 79 years old with renal cell carcinoma. The sequencing used blood, collected from a patient whose treatment included radiotherapy and nephrectomy. The CDR3 spells CASSQVGANTEAFF. CDR3 nucleotides: TGCGCCAGCAGCCAAGTTGGAGCGAACACTGAAGCTTTCTTT.